This TCR beta chain was captured by sequencing in a study of blood T cell repertoires in COVID-19 (dated by TCRdb to about 2020). Notes on the research overall: Samples covering the acute and convalescent phases of COVID-19 were provided by collaborators in the United States, Italy and Spain. The material from the prospective study consisted of cDNA or gDNA derived from T cells, B-cell-depleted T cells, or PBMCs. Samples were obtained from the ongoing ImmuneRACE study (first 160 participants) and from 1,254 subjects provided by 6 global collaborators. A freely available public database, intended as a resource for researchers studying the immune response to SARS-CoV-2, is where the repertoires were released. Subjects who had been exposed to COVID-19, were actively infected with it, or had recovered from it provided the deeply sampled blood TCRbeta repertoires that made up the dataset. Where HLA class I and class II types were available, the types were taken from metadata supplied by the sample provider, not from assay-based typing. Nearly every sample came with metadata listing a de-identified subject ID, COVID-19 status, age in years and sex. Here is what the overall study found, with its caveats: The amount of clinical and demographic metadata varied by source and participant and was provided uncurated.

V ends up 3 bases short and J 2 bases short, with an unmatched junction base count of 17. CDR1 and CDR2 are drawn from the germline V gene (reference sequence): LNHDA, SQIVND. The CDR3 numbers 19 residues from cysteine through phenylalanine. Only CDR3 DNA is held: 57 bases, read in frame from base 1. At one collaborating source in Seattle, patients were enrolled during active infection and were followed longitudinally through the course of disease. Whole blood was collected in K2EDTA tubes by collaborating institutions according to the institutions' own protocols. For TCRbeta analysis, collaborators shipped samples in one of three forms: frozen whole blood, isolated PBMCs, or DNA extracted from either of those sample types. This clone was observed once. There is no known antigen for this receptor. Base qualities are not provided; no much larger clone lies one nucleotide away. The immunoSEQ Assay, a bias-controlled multiplex PCR, was used to amplify TCRbeta CDR3 regions from genomic DNA. As for how the authors treated the data: The number of nucleated cells in each sample was estimated from the amplification of reference gene primers within the assay. To quantify the absolute abundance of each unique TCRbeta CDR3 rearrangement, sequence reads were collapsed and filtered. Productive Simpson clonality was computed per sample as the square root of Simpson's diversity index over productive rearrangements. As stored in TCRdb, this immuneACCESS dataset retains in-frame rearrangements with V and J assigned. A fraction of the clones does not appear; measured against another copy, unresolved V genes explain less than half of the discrepancy, and the remainder lacks a known reason. V, J and clone size derive from that table, while D and trimming were established from the DNA sequence. The sample contains roughly 290,000 clones, around 82% of them found a single time. The ten most abundant clones make up 0.87% of the sample.

The sample taken for sequencing was peripheral blood. The receptor comes from a human donor with COVID-19, enrolled during active disease. The donor label of this sample is uncertain. The chain is made from TRBV19 and TRBJ2-3, and 7 junction bases match TRBD1. The CDR3 sequence is CASSITLVDRVGITDTQYF. The DNA is as follows: TGTGCCAGTAGTATCACGCTAGTAGACAGGGTTGGAATCACAGATACGCAGTATTTT.